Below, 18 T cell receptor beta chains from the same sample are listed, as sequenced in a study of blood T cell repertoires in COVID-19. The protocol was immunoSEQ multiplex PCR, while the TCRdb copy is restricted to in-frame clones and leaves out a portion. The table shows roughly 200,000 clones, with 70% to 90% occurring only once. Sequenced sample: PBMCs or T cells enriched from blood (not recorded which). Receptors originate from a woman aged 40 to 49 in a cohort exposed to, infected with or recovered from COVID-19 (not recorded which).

This chain's CDR3 is CATEGWDRGVNGYTF. In DNA form, the CDR3 reads TGTGCCACCGAAGGGTGGGACAGGGGAGTAAATGGCTACACCTTC. J is TRBJ1-2 and V is TRBV24-1; 10 bases are shared with TRBD1. CDR1 and CDR2 (germline): KGHDR, SFDVKD. V lost 9 bases, J lost 6 bases, and 12 bases stayed unmatched. The CDR3 runs to 15 residues.

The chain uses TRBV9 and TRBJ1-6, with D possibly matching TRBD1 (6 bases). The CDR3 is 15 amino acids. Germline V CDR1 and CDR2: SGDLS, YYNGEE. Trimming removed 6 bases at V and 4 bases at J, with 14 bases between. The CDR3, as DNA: TGTGCCAGCACTCGCCAAGGGGGTTATAATTCACCCCTCCACTTT. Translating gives CASTRQGGYNSPLHF.

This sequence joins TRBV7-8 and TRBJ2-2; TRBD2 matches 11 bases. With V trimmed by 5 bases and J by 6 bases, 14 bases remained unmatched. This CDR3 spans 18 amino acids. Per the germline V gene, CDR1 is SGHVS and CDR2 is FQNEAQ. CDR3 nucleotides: TGTGCCAGCAGCCGAGGTGGTAGCGGGAGGGCCCTGGCCGGGGAGCTGTTTTTT. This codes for CASSRGGSGRALAGELFF.

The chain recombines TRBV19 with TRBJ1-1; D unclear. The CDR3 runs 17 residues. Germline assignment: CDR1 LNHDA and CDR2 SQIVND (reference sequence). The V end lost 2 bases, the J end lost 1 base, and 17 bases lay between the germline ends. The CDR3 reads CASSIPPTGNPNTEAFF. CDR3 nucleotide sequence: TGTGCCAGTAGTATACCCCCGACCGGGAACCCGAACACTGAAGCTTTCTTT.

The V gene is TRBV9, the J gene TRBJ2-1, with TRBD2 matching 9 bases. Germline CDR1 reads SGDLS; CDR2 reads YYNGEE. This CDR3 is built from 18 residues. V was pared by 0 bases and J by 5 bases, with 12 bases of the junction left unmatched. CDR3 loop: CASSVGPSASGDHNEQFF. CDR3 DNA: TGTGCCAGCAGCGTAGGTCCTTCGGCTAGCGGGGATCACAATGAGCAGTTCTTC. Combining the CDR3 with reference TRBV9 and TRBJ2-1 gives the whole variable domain DSGVTQTPKHLITATGQRVTLRCSPRSGDLSVYWYQQSLDQGLQFLIQYYNGEERAKGNILERFSAQQFPDLHSELNLSSLELGDSALYFCASSVGPSASGDHNEQFFGPGTRLTVL.

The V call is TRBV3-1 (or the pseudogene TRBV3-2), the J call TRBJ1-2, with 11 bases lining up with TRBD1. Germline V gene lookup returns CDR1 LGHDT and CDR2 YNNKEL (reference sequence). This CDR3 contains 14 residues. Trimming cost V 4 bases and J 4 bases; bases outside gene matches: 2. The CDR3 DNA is TGTGCCAGCAGCCGAGGGACAGGGGGCTATGGCTACACCTTC. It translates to CASSRGTGGYGYTF.

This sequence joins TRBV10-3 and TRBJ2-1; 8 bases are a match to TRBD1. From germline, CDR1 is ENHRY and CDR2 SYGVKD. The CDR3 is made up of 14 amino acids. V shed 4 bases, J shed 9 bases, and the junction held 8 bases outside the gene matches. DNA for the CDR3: TGTGCCATCAGTGCGGACAGGGATCAAAGTGAGCAGTTCTTC. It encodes CAISADRDQSEQFF.

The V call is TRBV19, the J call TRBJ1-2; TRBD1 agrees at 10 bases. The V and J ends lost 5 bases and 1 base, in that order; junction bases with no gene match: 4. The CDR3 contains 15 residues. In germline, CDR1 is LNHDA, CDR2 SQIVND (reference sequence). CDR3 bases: TGTGCCAGTAGTGCCGACAGGGGGCTTAACTATGGCTACACCTTC. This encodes CASSADRGLNYGYTF.

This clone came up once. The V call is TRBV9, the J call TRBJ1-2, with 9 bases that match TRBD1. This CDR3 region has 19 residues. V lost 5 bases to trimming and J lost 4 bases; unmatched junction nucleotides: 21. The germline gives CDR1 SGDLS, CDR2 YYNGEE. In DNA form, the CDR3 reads TGTGCCAGCAGTGCCGTAGGTCGTGCCGGGACAGGGAGGGCCTATGGCTACACCTTC. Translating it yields CASSAVGRAGTGRAYGYTF.

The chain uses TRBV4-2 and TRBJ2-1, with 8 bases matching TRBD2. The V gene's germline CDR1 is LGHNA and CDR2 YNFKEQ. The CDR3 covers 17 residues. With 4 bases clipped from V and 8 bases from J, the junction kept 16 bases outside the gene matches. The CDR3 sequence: CASSPRVAGFAKDEQFF. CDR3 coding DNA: TGTGCCAGCAGCCCCCGGGTAGCGGGGTTCGCCAAGGATGAGCAGTTCTTC.

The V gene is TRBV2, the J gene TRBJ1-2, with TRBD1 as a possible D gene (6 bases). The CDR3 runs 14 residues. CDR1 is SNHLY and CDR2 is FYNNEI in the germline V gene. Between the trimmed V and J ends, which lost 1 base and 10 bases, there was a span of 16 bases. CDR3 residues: CASSEDVQGWVYTF. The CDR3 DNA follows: TGTGCCAGCAGTGAAGACGTACAGGGTTGGGTCTACACCTTC.

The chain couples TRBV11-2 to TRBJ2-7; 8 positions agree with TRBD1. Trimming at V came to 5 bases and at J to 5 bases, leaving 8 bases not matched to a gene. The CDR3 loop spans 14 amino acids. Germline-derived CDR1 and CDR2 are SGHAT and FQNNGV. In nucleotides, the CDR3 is TGTGCCAGCAGCAGACGACAGGGGTCCCACGAGCAGTACTTC. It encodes CASSRRQGSHEQYF.

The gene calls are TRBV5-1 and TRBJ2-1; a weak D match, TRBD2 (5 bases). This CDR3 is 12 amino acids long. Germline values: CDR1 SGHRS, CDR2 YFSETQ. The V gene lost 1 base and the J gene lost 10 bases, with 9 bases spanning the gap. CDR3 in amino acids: CASSLYGEEQFF. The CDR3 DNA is TGCGCCAGCAGCTTGTACGGGGAAGAGCAGTTCTTC. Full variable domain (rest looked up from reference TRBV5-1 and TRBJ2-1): KAGVTQTPRYLIKTRGQQVTLSCSPISGHRSVSWYQQTPGQGLQFLFEYFSETQRNKGNFPGRFSGRQFSNSRSEMNVSTLELGDSALYLCASSLYGEEQFFGPGTRLTVL.

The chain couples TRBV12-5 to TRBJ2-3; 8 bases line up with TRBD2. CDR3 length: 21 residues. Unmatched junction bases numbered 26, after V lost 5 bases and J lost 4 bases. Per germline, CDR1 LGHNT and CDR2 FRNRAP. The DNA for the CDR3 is TGTGCTAGTGGTGGGAATCCGGTACCGGGAGGGGGTCGGGGCGGAGCAGATACGCAGTATTTT. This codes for CASGGNPVPGGGRGGADTQYF. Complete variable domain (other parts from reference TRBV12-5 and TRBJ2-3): DARVTQTPRHKVTEMGQEVTMRCQPILGHNTVFWYRQTMMQGLELLAYFRNRAPLDDSGMPKDRFSAEMPDATLATLKIQPSEPRDSAVYFCASGGNPVPGGGRGGADTQYFGPGTRLTVL.

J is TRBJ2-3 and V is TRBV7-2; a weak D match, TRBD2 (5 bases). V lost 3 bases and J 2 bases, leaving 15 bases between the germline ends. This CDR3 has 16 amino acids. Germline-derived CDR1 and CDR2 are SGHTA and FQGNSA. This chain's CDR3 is CASSFNQYGNTDTQYF. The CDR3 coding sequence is TGTGCCAGCAGCTTCAATCAATACGGGAACACAGATACGCAGTATTTT. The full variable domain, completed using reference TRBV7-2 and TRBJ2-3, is GAGVSQSPSNKVTEKGKDVELRCDPISGHTALYWYRQSLGQGLEFLIYFQGNSAPDKSGLPSDRFSAERTGGSVSTLTIQRTQQEDSAVYLCASSFNQYGNTDTQYFGPGTRLTVL.

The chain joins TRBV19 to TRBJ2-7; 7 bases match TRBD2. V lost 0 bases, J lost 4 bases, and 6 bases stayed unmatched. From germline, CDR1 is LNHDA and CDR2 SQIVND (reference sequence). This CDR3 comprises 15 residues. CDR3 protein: CASSIDLAESYEQYF. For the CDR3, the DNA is TGTGCCAGTAGTATAGATCTAGCGGAGTCATACGAGCAGTACTTC.

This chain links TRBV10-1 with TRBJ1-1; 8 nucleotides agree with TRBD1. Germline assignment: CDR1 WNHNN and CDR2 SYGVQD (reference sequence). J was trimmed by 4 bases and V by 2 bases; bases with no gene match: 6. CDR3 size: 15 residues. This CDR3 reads CASSEGTGGSTEAFF. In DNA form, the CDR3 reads TGCGCCAGCAGTGAGGGGACAGGCGGGAGCACTGAAGCTTTCTTT.

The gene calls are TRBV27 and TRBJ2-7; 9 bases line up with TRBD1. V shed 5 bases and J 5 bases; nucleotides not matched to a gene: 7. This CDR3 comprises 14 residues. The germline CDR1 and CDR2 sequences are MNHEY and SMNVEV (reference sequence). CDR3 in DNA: TGTGCCAGCAGTCCCTGGACAGGGGTAAACGAGCAGTACTTC. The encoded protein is CASSPWTGVNEQYF.